This T cell receptor (beta chain) was documented in a study of T cell responses to AZD1222 COVID-19 vaccine. Study-level points and caveats: Vaccine-associated CD4 TCRs ranged over spike, dominating at 160-218 and 743-854. The reported proportion of spike-specific TCRs targeting unmutated variant regions was nearly half. Repertoire sampling occurred only after the peak T cell response.

Concerning this clone: Its antigen is as yet unknown.

The V gene lost 1 base and the J gene lost 0 bases, with 7 bases spanning the gap. This CDR3 region has 15 residues. CDR1 is KGHSH, CDR2 LQKENI, per germline. Sequenced by immunoSEQ multiplex PCR; TCRdb stores in-frame clones only, minus some. The sample shows about 70,000 clones, roughly 84% of them seen only once. This chain uses TRBV18 with TRBJ1-3, with D uncertain. The TCR comes from an adult in good health. The sequences come from peripheral blood, collected on day 0 of AZD1222 vaccination. Here the CDR3 reads CASSPRVASGNTIYF. As DNA, the CDR3 is TGTGCCAGCTCACCACGCGTCGCCTCTGGAAACACCATATATTTT.